This TCR beta chain was captured by sequencing in a study of human T cells and chemical hapten exposure. As for the study in general: Per-sample variation in TCR yield stemmed mainly from small pooled library volume differences.

General study results and limits: Expanded TCRs formed significantly more large CDR3 similarity clusters than controls.

Attachment of unique molecular identifiers to individual cDNA molecules was performed in the library. TCRdb ran MiXCR on the RACE reads and lists one entry per CDR3 protein. The table includes roughly 200,000 distinct CDR3 sequences, around 22% detected once. Regarding time point: patch test 1, 2 weeks after DPC sensitization. As to treatment: therapeutic diphenylcyclopropenone sensitization with weekly scalp DPC. This clonotype was observed a handful of times. Antigen specificity is unknown. Sample: whole blood, taken in connection with sensitization to the hapten diphenylcyclopropenone (DPC). The source of this sequence is a woman aged 45-65 years with alopecia areata. Some clones in this sample may be carry-over from other donors' samples.

CDR3 sequence (DNA): TGTGGAACCAATAAAGCTGGAAACACCATATATTTT. Its protein is CGTNKAGNTIYF. The chain employs TRBV28 and TRBJ1-3; D unresolved. Germline loops: CDR1 MDHEN, CDR2 SYDVKM. The CDR3 has 12 residues.